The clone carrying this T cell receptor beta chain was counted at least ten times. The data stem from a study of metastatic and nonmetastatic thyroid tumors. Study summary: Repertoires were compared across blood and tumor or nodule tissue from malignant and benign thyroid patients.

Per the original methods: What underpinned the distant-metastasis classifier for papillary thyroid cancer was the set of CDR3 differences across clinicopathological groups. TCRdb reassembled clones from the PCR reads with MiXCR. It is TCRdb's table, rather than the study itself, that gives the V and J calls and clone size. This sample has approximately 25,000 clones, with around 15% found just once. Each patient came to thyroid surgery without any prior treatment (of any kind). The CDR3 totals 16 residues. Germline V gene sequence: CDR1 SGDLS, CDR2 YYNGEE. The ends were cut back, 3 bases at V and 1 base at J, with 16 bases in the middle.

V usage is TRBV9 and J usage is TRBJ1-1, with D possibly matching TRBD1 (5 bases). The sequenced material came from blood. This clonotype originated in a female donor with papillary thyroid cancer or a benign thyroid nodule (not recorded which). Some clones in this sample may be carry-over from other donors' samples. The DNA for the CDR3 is TGTGCCAGCAGCGCATTAGGATCGACAGAGAACACTGAAGCTTTCTTT. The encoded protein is CASSALGSTENTEAFF.